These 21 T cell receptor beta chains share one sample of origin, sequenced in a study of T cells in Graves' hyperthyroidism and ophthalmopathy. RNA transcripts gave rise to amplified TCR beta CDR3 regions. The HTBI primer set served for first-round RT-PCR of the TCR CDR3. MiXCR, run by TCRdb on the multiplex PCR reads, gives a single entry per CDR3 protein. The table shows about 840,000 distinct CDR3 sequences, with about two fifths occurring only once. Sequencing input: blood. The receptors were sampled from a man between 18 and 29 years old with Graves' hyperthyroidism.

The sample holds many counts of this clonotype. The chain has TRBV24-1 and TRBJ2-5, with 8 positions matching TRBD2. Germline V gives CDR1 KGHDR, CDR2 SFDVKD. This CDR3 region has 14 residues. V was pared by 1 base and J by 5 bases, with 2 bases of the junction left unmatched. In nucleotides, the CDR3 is TGTGCCACCAGTGATTTTAGCGGGACGGAGACCCAGTACTTC. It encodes CATSDFSGTETQYF.

The CDR3 nucleotides read TGTGCCATAGAAAGGACAGCGAACACTGAAGCTTTCTTT. Residues: CAIERTANTEAFF. The chain has TRBV7-9 and TRBJ1-1, with D possibly TRBD1 on 6 matching bases. The CDR3 loop spans 13 amino acids. Trimming took off 10 bases at V and 1 base at J, with 13 bases between the two ends. CDR1 is SEHNR, CDR2 FQNEAQ, per germline (reference sequence).

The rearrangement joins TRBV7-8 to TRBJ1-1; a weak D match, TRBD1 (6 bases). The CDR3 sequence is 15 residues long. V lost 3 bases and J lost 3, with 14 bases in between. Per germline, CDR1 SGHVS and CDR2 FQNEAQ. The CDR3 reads CASSFHRELDTEAFF. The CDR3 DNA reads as TGTGCCAGCAGCTTTCACAGGGAGTTGGACACTGAAGCTTTCTTT.

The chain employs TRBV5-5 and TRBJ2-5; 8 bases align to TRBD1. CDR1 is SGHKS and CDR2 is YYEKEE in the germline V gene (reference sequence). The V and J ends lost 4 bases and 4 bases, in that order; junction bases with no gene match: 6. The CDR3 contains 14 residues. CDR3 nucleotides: TGTGCCAGCAGCCCCTACGGGACAGGAGAGACCCAGTACTTC. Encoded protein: CASSPYGTGETQYF.

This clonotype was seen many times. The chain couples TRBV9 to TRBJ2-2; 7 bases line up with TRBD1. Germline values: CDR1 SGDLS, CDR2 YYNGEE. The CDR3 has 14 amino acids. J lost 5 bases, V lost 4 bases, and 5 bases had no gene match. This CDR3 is CASSTGQVTGELFF. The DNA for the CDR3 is TGTGCCAGCAGCACCGGACAGGTTACCGGGGAGCTGTTTTTT. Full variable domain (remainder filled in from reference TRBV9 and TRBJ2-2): DSGVTQTPKHLITATGQRVTLRCSPRSGDLSVYWYQQSLDQGLQFLIQYYNGEERAKGNILERFSAQQFPDLHSELNLSSLELGDSALYFCASSTGQVTGELFFGEGSRLTVL.

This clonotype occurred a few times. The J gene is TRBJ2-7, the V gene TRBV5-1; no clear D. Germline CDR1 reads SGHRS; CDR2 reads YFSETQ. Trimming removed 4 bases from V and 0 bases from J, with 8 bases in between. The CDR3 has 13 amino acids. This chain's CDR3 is CASSASNSYEQYF. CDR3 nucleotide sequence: TGCGCCAGCAGCGCCAGTAACTCCTACGAGCAGTACTTC.

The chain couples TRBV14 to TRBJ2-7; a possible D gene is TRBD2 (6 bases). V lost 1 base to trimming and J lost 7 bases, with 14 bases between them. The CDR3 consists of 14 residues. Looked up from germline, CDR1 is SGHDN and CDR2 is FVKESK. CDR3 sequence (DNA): TGTGCCAGCAGCCAAGGCTTAGGGCGGGATGAGCAGTACTTC. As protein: CASSQGLGRDEQYF.

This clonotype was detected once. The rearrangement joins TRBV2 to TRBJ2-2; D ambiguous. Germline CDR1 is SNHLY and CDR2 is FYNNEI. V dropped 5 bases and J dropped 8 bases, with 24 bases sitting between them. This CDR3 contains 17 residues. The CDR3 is CASSNRPLSEISGELFF. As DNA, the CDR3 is TGTGCCAGCAGTAACCGACCCCTCTCGGAGATCTCGGGGGAGCTGTTTTTT.

CDR3 in amino acids: CASRGTGVNQPQHF. CDR3 in DNA: TGTGCCAGCAGGGGGACAGGGGTTAATCAGCCCCAGCATTTT. The chain links TRBV12-3 or TRBV12-4 to TRBJ1-5; 10 nucleotides align to TRBD1. V shed 6 bases, J shed 4 bases, and the junction held 3 bases outside the gene matches. This CDR3 is built from 14 residues.

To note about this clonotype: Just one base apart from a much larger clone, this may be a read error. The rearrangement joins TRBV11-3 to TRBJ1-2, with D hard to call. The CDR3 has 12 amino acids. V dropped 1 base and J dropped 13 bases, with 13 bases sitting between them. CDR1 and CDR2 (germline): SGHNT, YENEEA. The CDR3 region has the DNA TGTGCCAGCAGCTTAGGGAGCACAGTCCTCACCTTC. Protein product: CASSLGSTVLTF.

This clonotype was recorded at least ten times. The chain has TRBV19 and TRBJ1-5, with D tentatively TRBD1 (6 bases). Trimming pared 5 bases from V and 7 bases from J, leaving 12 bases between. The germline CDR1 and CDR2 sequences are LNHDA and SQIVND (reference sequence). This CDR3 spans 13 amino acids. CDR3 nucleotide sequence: TGTGCCAGTAGTTTGGGGGACATACAGCCCCAGCATTTT. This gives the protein CASSLGDIQPQHF. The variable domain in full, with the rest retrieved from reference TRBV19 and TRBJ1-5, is DGGITQSPKYLFRKEGQNVTLSCEQNLNHDAMYWYRQDPGQGLRLIYYSQIVNDFQKGDIAEGYSVSREKKESFPLTVTSAQKNPTAFYLCASSLGDIQPQHFGDGTRLSIL.

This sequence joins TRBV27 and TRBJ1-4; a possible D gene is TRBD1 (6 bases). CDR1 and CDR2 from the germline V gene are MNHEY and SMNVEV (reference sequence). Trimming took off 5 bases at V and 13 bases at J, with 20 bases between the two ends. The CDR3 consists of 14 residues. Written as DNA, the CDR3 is TGTGCCAGCAGTATCGCTTACTCCCAGGGGAGACTGTTTTTT. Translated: CASSIAYSQGRLFF.

The CDR3 loop is CASSYTHGGVNGYTF. The CDR3 bases are TGTGCCAGCAGTTACACGCACGGCGGAGTGAACGGCTACACCTTC. The rearrangement links TRBV6-5 to TRBJ1-2; D is ambiguous. The CDR3 consists of 15 residues. Deletions cut 2 bases from V and 8 bases from J, with 18 bases between. CDR1 is MNHEY and CDR2 is SVGAGI in the germline V gene.

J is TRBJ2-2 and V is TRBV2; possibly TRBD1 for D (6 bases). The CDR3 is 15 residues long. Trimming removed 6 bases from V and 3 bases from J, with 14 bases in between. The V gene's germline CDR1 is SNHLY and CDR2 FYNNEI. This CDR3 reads CASRPAGADTGELFF. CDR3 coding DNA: TGTGCCAGCAGACCAGCAGGGGCGGACACCGGGGAGCTGTTTTTT.

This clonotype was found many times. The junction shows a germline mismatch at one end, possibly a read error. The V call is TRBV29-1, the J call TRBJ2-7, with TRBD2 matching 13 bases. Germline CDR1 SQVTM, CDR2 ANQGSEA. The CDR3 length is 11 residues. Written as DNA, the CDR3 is TGCAGCGTCGGACTAGCGGGGGCTCTAAACTTC. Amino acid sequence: CSVGLAGALNF.

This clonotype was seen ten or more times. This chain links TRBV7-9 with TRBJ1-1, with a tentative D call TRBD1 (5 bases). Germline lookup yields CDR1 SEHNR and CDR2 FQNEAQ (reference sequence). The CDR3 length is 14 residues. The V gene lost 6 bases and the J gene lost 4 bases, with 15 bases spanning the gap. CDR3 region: CASSSGLGGTEAFF. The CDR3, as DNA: TGTGCCAGCAGTTCAGGACTGGGGGGCACTGAAGCTTTCTTT.

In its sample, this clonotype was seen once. CDR3 loop: CASSLSSSGFGENTEAFF. CDR3 bases: TGTGCCAGCAGCTTGTCCTCGTCAGGGTTTGGGGAGAACACTGAAGCTTTCTTT. The chain carries TRBV5-8 and TRBJ1-1, with TRBD1 as a possible D gene (5 bases). The V end was cut by 1 base, the J end by 1 base, with 20 bases between. There are 18 residues in the CDR3. Germline V gene data show CDR1 as SGHTS and CDR2 as YDEGEE.

The CDR3 DNA reads TGTGCCAGTAGAGCCGCAAACCTGCTTTGGAACGAGCAGTACTTC. Residues: CASRAANLLWNEQYF. This rearrangement joins TRBV19 to TRBJ2-7; unclear D gene. CDR3 size: 15 residues. Germline CDR1 is LNHDA and CDR2 is SQIVND (reference sequence). Trimming shortened V by 6 bases and J by 5 bases, and 20 bases separated the two germline ends.

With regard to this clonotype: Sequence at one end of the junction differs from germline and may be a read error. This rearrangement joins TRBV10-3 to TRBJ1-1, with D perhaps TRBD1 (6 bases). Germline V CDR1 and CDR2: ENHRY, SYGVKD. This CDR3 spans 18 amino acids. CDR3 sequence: CASSEALGEVGGGTEAFF. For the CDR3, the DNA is TGTGCCAGCAGTGAAGCGCTCGGGGAGGTTGGGGGCGGCACTGAAGCTTTCTTT.

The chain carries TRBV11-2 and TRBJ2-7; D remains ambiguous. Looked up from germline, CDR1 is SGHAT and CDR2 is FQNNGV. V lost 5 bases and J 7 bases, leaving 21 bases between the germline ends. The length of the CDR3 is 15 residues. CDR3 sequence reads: CASSPQSFVLGEQYF. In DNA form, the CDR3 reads TGTGCCAGCAGCCCCCAATCGTTCGTCCTGGGGGAGCAGTACTTC.

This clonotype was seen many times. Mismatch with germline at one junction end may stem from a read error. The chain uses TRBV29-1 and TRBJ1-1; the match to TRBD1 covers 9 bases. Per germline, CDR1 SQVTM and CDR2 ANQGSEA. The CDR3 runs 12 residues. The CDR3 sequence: CSFDRGGTEAFF. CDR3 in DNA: TGCAGCTTTGACAGGGGGGGCACTGAAGCTTTCTTT.